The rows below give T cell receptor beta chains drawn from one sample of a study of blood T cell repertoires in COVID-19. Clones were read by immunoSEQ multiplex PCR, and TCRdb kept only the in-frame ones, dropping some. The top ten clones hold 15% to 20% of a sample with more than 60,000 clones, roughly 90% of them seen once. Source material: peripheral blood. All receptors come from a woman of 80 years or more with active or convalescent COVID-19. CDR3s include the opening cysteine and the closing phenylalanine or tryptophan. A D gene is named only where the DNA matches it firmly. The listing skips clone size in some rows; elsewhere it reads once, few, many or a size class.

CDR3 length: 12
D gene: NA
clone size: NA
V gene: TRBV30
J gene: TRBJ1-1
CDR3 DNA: TGTGCCTGGAGCGCCGCGGGACCTGAAGCTTTCTTT
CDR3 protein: CAWSAAGPEAFF

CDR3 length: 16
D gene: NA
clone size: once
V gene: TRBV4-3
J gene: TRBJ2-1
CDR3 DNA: TGCGCCAGCAGCAAAGCCAGGGGAAGCTCCTACAATGAGCAGTTCTTC
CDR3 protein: CASSKARGSSYNEQFF

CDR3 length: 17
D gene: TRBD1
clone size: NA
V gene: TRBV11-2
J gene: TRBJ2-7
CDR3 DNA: TGTGCCAGCAGCCCGGGGACAGGGGGGATAGCGAGTTACGAGCAGTACTTC
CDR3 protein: CASSPGTGGIASYEQYF

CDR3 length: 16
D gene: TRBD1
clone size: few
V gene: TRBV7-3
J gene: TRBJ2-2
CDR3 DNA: TGTGCCAGCAGCCTAGGGACAGGGGTCGAAGCCGGGGAGCTGTTTTTT
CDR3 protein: CASSLGTGVEAGELFF

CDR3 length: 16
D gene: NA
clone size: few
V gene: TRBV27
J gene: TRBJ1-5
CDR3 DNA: TGTGCCAGCAGTTCATTGTCGGGGGGTAGCAATCAGCCCCAGCATTTT
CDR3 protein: CASSSLSGGSNQPQHF

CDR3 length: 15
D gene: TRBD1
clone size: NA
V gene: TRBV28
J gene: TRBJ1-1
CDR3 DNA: TGTGCCAGCAGTCCCTGGACAGGGGGAGACACTGAAGCTTTCTTT
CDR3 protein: CASSPWTGGDTEAFF

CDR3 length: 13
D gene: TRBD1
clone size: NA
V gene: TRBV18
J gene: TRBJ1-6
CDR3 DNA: TGTGCCAGCTCACAGGGACAGCTTTCGGCCCTCCACTTT
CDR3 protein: CASSQGQLSALHF

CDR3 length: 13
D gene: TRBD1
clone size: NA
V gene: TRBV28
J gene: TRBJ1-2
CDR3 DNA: TGTGCCAGCAGTCCTTACAGGGGCTATGGCTACACCTTC
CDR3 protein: CASSPYRGYGYTF

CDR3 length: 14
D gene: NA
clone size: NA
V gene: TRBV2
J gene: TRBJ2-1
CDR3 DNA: TGTGCCAGCACAGGGGCCCCCCTTCGGGGTGAGCAGTTCTTC
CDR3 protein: CASTGAPLRGEQFF

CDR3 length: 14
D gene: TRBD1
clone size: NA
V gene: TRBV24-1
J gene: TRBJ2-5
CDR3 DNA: TGTGCCACCACCGGGACAGACAGCCAAGAGACCCAGTACTTC
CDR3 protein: CATTGTDSQETQYF

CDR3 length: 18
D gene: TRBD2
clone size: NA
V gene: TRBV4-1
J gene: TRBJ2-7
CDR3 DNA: TGCGCCAGCAGAGCTCTTGGAACTAGCGGGGCCCATAGTTACGAGCAGTACTTC
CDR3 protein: CASRALGTSGAHSYEQYF

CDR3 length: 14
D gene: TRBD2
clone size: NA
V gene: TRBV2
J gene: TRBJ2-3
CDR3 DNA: TGTGCCAGCGGAAGGGAGGGGAGCACAGATACGCAGTATTTT
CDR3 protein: CASGREGSTDTQYF

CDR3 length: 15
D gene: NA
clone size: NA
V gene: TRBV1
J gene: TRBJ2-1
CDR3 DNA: TGCACCAGCAGCCAAGGACTAGCGGGGAACAATGAGCAGTTCTTC
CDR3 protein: CTSSQGLAGNNEQFF

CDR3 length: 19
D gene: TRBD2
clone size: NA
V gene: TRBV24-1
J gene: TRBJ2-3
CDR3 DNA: TGTGCCACCAGTGATCCAGGGGCTAGCGGGGGGGCCGGCACAGATACGCAGTATTTT
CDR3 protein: CATSDPGASGGAGTDTQYF

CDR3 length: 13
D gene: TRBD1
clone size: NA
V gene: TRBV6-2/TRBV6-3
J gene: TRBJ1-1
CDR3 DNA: TGTGCCAGCAGTTACTCGACAGGGTTTGAAGCTTTCTTT
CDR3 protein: CASSYSTGFEAFF

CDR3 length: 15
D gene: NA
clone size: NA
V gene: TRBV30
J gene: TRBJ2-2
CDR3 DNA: TGTGCCTGGAGTGTACAGGATTTTAACACCGGGGAGCTGTTTTTT
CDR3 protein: CAWSVQDFNTGELFF

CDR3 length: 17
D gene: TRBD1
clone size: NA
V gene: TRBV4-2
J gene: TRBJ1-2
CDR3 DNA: TGTGCCAGCAGCCACGCAGTCCCGGGACAGCGAAACTATGGCTACACCTTC
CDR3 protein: CASSHAVPGQRNYGYTF

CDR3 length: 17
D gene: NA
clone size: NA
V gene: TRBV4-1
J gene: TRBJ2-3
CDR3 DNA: TGCGCCAGCAGCCAAGCAGGGGGGCGGTTACGCACAGATACGCAGTATTTT
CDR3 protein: CASSQAGGRLRTDTQYF

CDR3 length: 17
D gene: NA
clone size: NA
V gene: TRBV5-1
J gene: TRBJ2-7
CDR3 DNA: TGCGCCAGCAGCTTCACGGCGGGGGCCAGGGGGCCGGGGGAGCAGTACTTC
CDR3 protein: CASSFTAGARGPGEQYF

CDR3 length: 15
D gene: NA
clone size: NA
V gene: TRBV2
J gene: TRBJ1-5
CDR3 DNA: TGTGCCAGCAGTGAGCAGGTTTCTAGCAGTCAGCCCCAGCATTTT
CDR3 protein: CASSEQVSSSQPQHF

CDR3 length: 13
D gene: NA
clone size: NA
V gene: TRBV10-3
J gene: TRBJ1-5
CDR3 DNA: TGTGCCATCAGTGAGCTAAGTCGGAGAGCCCAGCATTTT
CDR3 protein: CAISELSRRAQHF

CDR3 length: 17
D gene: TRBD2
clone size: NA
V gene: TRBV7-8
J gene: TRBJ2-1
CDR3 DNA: TGTGCCAGCAGCCTCATTTCTATAGCGGGGGGGCAAAATGAGCAGTTCTTC
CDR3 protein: CASSLISIAGGQNEQFF

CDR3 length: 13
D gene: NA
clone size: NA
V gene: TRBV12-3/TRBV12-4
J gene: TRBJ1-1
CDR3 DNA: TGTGCCAGCAGTCCCGGGTCTTTCACTGAAGCTTTCTTT
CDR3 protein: CASSPGSFTEAFF

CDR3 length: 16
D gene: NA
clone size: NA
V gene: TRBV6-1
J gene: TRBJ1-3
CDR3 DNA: TGTGCCAGCAGTGAACAGACAGGATCCACTGGAAACACCATATATTTT
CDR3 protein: CASSEQTGSTGNTIYF

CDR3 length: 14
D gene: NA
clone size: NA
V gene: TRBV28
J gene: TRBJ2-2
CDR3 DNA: TGTGCCAGCAGCCCGCGGGCGCCGGTCGGGGAGCTGTTTTTT
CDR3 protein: CASSPRAPVGELFF

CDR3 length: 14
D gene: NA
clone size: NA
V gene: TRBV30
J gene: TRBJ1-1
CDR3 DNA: TGTGCCTGGAGATGGGGGCCGTTGAACACTGAAGCTTTCTTT
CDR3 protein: CAWRWGPLNTEAFF

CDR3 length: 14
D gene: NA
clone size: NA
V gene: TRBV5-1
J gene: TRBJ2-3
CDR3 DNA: TGCGCCAGCAGCTGGACACTACCCCGGGATACGCAGTATTTT
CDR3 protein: CASSWTLPRDTQYF

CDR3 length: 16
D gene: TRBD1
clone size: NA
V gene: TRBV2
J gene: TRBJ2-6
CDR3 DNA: TGTGCCAGCAGCCCGGGACAGAGGTCGGGGGCCAACGTCCTGACTTTC
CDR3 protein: CASSPGQRSGANVLTF

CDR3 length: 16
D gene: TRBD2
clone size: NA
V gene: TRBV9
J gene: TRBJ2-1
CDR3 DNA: TGTGCCAGCAGCGGATTAGCGGGGACCTCCTACAATGAGCAGTTCTTC
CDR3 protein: CASSGLAGTSYNEQFF

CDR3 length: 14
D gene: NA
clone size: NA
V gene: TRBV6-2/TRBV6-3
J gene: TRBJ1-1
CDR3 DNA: TGTGCCAGCAGTTACGGGAGGAGTAACACTGAAGCTTTCTTT
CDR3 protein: CASSYGRSNTEAFF

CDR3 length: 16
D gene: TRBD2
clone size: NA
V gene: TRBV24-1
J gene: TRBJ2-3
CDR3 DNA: TGTGCCACCAGTGATTCGAGCGGGGGGGCCGTAGATACGCAGTATTTT
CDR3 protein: CATSDSSGGAVDTQYF

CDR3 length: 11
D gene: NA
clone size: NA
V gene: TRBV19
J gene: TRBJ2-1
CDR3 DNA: TGTGCCAGTACCTCGACAGATGAGCAGTTCTTC
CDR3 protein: CASTSTDEQFF

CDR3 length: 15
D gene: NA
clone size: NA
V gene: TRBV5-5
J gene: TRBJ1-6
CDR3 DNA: TGTGCCAGCAGCTTGGAGACCCGTCAGGGTTCACCCCCCCACTTT
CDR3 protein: CASSLETRQGSPPHF

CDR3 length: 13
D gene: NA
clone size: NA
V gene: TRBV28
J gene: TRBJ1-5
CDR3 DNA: TGTGCCAGCAGTCCCCCAACAGATCAGCCCCAGCATTTT
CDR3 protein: CASSPPTDQPQHF

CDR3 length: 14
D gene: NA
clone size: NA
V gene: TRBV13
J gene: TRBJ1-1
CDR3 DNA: TGTGCCAGCAGCCCCGGTCTTATGAACACTGAAGCTTTCTTT
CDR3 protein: CASSPGLMNTEAFF

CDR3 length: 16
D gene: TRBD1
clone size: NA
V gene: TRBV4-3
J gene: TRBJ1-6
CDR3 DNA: TGCGCCAGCAGCCTAGACAGGGGACCGGGAAATTCACCCCTCCACTTT
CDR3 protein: CASSLDRGPGNSPLHF

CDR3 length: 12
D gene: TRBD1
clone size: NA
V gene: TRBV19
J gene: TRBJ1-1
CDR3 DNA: TGTGCCAGTAGTATCGACAGGGAAGTGGCTTTCTTT
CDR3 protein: CASSIDREVAFF

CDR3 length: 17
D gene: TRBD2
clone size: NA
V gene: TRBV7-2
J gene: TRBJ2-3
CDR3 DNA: TGTGCCAGCAGCTTACGACTTAGAGCGGGGGGTGCAGATACGCAGTATTTT
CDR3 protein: CASSLRLRAGGADTQYF

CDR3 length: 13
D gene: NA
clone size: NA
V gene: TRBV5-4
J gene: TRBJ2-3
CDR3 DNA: TGTGCCAGCAGCTTGCGGAGCACAGATACGCAGTATTTT
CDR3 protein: CASSLRSTDTQYF

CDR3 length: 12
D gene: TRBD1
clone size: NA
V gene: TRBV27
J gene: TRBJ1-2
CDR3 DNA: TGTGCCAGCAGAAGGGGGCAATTTGGCTACACCTTC
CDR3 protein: CASRRGQFGYTF

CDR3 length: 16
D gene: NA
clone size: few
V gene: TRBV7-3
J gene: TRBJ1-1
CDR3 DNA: TGTGCCAGCAGCTCTGGAGGGCGTTGGGTGAACACTGAAGCTTTCTTT
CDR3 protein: CASSSGGRWVNTEAFF

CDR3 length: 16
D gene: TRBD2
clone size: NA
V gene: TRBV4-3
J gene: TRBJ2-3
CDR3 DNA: TGCGCCAGCAGCCAAGAGGACGGGGGGGCCTCAGATACGCAGTATTTT
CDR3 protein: CASSQEDGGASDTQYF

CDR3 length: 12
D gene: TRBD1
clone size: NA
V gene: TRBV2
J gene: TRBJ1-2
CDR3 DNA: TGTGCCAGCAGGCAGGGACAGCCAGGCTACACCTTC
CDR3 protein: CASRQGQPGYTF

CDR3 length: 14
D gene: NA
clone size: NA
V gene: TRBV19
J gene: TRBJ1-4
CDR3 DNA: TGTGCCAGTAGTATAGACCTCGACAGGCAAAAACTGTTTTTT
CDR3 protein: CASSIDLDRQKLFF

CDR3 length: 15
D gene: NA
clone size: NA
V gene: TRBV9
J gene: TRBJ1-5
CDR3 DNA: TGTGCCAGCAGCGCTGGACAGTTTAGCAATCAGCCCCAGCATTTT
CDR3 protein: CASSAGQFSNQPQHF

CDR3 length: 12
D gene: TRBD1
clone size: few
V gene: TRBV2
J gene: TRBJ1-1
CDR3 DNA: TGTGCCAAAACGGACAGGGTGACTGAAGCTTTCTTT
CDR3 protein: CAKTDRVTEAFF

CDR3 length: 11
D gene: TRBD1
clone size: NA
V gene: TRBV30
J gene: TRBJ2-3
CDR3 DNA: TGTGCCTGGAACGAGGGGACAGGGGGACGTTTT
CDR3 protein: CAWNEGTGGRF

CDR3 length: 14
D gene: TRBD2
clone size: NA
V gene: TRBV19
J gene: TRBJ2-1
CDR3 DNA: TGTGCCAGTAGTACGGGACTAGCGGGGGCGGAGCAGTTCTTC
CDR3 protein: CASSTGLAGAEQFF